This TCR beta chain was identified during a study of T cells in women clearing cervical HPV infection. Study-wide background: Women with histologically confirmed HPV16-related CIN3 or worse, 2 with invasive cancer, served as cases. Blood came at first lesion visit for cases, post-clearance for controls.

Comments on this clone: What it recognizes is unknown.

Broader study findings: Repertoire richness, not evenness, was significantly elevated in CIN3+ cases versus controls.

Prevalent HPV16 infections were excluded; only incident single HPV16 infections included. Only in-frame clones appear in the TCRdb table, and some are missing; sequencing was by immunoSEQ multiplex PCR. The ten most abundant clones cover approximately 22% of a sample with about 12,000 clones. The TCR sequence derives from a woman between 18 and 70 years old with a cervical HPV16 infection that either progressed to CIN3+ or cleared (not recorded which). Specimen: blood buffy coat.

The part of the CDR3 DNA that was read is TGTGCCAGCAGCTTAGCGTCAGTCAGTGGCCAAGAGACC. Protein sequence: CASSLASVSGQET. The whole CDR3 reads CASSLASVSGQETQYF. The genes are TRBV7-2 and TRBJ2-5, with D uncertain. The sequence runs out 3 residues before the end of the CDR3; the remainder is reconstructed from the germline J gene. Trimming removed 0 bases at V and 1 base at J, with 12 bases between. The germline V gene has CDR1 SGHTA and CDR2 FQGNSA. The CDR3 consists of 16 residues. Drawing the rest from reference TRBV7-2 and TRBJ2-5, the complete variable domain is GAGVSQSPSNKVTEKGKDVELRCDPISGHTALYWYRQSLGQGLEFLIYFQGNSAPDKSGLPSDRFSAERTGGSVSTLTIQRTQQEDSAVYLCASSLASVSGQETQYFGPGTRLLVL.